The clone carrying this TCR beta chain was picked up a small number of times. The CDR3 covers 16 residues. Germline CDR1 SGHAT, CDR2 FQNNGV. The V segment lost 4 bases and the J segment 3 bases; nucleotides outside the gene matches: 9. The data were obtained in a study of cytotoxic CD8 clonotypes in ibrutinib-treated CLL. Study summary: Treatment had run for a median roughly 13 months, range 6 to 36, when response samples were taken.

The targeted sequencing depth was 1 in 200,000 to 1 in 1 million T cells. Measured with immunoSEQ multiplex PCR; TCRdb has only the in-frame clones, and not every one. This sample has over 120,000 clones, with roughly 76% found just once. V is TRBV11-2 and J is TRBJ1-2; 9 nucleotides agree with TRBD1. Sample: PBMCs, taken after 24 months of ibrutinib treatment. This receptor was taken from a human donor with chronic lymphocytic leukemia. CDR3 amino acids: CASSSTRTGAYYGYTF. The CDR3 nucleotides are TGTGCCAGCAGCTCCACCCGGACAGGGGCGTACTATGGCTACACCTTC.